This T cell receptor beta chain was observed in a study of T cells expressing NK-cell markers. As for the study in general: It was from sorted CD3+CD56+NKG2C+, CD3+CD56+NKG2C- and CD3+CD56-NKG2C+ T cells that TCR beta repertoires came.

cDNA encoding TCR beta was synthesized via 5'RACE template switching incorporating UMIs. Reprocessing the 5' RACE reads, TCRdb reports a single entry for every CDR3 protein and omits DNA. This sample's table reports approximately 420,000 distinct CDR3 sequences. Note on this clonotype: The antigen is undetermined.

Study-wide points: CD8+ T cells in 5 or 6 donors included dominant NKG2C+ clonotypes at roughly 1.0-7.0%. A handful of donors likewise had their CD3+CD56-NKG2C+ fraction led by these clonotypes.

The clonotype originates from a woman in her forties or fifties in good health. The source material was blood T cells: a sorted CD56 or NKG2C T cell subset, CD4+ or CD8+ T cells, or bulk PBMC T cells (not recorded which).

CDR3 region: CASSDYRDTGELFF. V usage is TRBV25-1 and J usage is TRBJ2-2. The germline V gene encodes CDR1 MGHDK and CDR2 SYGVNS. CDR3 length: 14 residues.